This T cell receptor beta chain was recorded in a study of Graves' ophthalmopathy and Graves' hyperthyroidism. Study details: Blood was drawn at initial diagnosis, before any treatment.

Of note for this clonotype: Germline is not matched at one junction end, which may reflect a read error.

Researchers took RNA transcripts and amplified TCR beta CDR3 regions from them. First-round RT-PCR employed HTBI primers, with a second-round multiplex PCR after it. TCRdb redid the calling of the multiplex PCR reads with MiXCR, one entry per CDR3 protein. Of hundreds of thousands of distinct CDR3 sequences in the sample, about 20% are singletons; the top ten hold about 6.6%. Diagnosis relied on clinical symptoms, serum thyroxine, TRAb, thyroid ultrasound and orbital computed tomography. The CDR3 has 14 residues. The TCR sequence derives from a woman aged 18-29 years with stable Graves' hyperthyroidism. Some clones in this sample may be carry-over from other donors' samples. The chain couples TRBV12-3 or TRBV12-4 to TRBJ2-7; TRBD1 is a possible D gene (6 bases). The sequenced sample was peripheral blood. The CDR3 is CASSFDRTTYERYF. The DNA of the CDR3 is TGTGCCAGCAGTTTCGACAGGACCACCTACGAGCGGTACTTC.